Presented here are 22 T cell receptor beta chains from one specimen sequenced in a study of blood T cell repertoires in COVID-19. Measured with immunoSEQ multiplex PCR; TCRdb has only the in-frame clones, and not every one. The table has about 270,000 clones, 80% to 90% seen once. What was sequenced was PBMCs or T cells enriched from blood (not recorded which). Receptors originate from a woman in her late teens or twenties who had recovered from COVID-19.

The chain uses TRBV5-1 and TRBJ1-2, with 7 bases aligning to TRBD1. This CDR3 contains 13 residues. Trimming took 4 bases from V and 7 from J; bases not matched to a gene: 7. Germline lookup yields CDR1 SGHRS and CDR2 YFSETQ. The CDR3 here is CASSRDRTGGYTF. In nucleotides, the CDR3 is TGCGCCAGCAGCCGGGACAGAACGGGTGGCTACACCTTC.

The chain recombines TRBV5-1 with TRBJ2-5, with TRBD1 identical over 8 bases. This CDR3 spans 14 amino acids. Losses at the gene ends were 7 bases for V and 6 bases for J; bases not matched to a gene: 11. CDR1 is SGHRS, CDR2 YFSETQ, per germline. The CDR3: CASSEGQGPKTQYF. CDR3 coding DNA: TGCGCCAGCTCCGAAGGACAGGGTCCGAAGACCCAGTACTTC. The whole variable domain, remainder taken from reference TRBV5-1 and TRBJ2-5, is KAGVTQTPRYLIKTRGQQVTLSCSPISGHRSVSWYQQTPGQGLQFLFEYFSETQRNKGNFPGRFSGRQFSNSRSEMNVSTLELGDSALYLCASSEGQGPKTQYFGPGTRLLVL.

CDR3: CASSPALAGPGELFF. The CDR3 DNA sequence: TGCGCCAGCAGCCCTGCTTTAGCGGGGCCCGGGGAGCTGTTTTTT. The V gene is TRBV5-1, the J gene TRBJ2-2, with 8 bases that match TRBD2. The ends lost 4 bases at V and 6 bases at J; junction bases unmatched: 8. The CDR3 contains 15 residues. CDR1 and CDR2 (germline): SGHRS, YFSETQ.

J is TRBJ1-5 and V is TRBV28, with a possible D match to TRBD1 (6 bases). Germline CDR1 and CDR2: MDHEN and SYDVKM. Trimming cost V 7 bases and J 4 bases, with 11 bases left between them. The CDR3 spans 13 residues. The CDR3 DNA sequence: TGTGCCAGCACGAGGGGGTTTAATCAGCCCCAGCATTTT. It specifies CASTRGFNQPQHF.

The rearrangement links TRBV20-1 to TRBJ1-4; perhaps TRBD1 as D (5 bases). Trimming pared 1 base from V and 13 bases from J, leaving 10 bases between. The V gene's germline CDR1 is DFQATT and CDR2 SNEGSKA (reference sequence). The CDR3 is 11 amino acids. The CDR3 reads CSARGEGPLFF. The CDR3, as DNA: TGCAGTGCTAGAGGGGAGGGACCACTGTTTTTT.

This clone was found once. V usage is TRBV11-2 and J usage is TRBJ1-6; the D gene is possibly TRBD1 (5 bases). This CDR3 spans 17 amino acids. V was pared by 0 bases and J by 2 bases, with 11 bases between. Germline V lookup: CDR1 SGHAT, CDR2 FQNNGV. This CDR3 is CASSLDVGGTYNSPLHF. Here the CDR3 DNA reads TGTGCCAGCAGCTTAGACGTGGGGGGGACCTATAATTCACCCCTCCACTTT.

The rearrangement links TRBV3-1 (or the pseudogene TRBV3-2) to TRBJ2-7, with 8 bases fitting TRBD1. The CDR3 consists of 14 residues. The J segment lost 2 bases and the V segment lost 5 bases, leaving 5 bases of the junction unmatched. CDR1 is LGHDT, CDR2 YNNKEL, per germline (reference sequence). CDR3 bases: TGTGCCAGCAGCTTTGACAGGGGTCCCTACGAGCAGTACTTC. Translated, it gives CASSFDRGPYEQYF.

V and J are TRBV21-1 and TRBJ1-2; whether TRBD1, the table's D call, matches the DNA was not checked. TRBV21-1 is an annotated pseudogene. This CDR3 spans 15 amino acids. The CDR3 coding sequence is TGTGCCAGCAGCATCCGGGACAGGGGTAGGTATGGCTACACCTTC. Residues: CASSIRDRGRYGYTF.

The CDR3 DNA is TGTGCCAGCAGCTTGAACAGGGTGAACACTGAAGCTTTCTTT. Its translation is CASSLNRVNTEAFF. J is TRBJ1-1 and V is TRBV13; possible D gene TRBD1, 6 bases. Deletions cut 3 bases from V and 0 bases from J, with 8 bases between. CDR1 and CDR2 from the germline V gene are PRHDT and FYEKMQ (reference sequence). This CDR3 comprises 14 residues.

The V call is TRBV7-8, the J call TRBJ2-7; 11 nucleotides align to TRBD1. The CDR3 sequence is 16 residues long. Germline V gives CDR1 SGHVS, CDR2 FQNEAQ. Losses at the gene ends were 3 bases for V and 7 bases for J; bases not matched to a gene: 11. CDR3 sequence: CASSFDLGQGAYEQYF. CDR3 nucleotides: TGTGCCAGCAGCTTCGACCTTGGACAGGGGGCGTATGAGCAGTACTTC.

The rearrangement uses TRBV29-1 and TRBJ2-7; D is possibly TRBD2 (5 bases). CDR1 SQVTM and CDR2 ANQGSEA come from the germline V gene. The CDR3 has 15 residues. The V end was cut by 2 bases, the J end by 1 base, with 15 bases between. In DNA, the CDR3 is TGCAGCGTTGAATGGATTGAGGGTGCATCCTACGAGCAGTACTTC. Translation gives CSVEWIEGASYEQYF.

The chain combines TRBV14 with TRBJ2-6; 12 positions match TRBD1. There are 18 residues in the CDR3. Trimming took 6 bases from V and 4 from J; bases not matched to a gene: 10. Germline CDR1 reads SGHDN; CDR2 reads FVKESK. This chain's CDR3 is CASSRFPGQGAGANVLTF. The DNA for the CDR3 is TGTGCCAGCAGTCGATTTCCGGGACAGGGGGCGGGGGCCAACGTCCTGACTTTC.

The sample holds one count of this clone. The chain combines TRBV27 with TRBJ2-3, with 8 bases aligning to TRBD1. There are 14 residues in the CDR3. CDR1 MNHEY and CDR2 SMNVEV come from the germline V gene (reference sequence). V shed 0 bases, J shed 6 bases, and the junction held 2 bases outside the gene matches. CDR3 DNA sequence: TGTGCCAGCAGTTTATCTCCAGGGGGCGATACGCAGTATTTT. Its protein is CASSLSPGGDTQYF.

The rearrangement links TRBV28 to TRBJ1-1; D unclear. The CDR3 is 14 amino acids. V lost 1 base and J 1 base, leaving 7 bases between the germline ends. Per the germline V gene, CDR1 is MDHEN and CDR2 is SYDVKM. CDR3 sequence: CASSLFRRNTEAFF. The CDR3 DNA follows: TGTGCCAGCAGTTTATTTCGGAGGAACACTGAAGCTTTCTTT.

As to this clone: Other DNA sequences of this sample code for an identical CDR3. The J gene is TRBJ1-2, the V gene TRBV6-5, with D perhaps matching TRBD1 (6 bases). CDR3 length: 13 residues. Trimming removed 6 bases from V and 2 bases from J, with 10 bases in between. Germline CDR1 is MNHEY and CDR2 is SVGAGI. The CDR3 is CASRPTGNYGYTF. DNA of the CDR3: TGTGCCAGCAGGCCGACAGGAAACTATGGCTACACCTTC.

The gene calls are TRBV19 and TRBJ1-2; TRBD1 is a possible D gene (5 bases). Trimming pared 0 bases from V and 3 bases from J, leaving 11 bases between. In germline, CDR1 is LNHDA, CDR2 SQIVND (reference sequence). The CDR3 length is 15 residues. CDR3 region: CASSIDRWGDYGYTF. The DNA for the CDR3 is TGTGCCAGTAGTATAGATCGCTGGGGGGACTATGGCTACACCTTC.

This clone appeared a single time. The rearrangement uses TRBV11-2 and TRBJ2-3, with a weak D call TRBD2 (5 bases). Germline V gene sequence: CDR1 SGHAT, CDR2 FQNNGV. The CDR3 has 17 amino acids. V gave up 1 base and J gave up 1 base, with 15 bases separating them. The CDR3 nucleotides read TGTGCCAGCAGCTTAGTTCTGGCGGACTGGGGCACAGATACGCAGTATTTT. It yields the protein CASSLVLADWGTDTQYF.

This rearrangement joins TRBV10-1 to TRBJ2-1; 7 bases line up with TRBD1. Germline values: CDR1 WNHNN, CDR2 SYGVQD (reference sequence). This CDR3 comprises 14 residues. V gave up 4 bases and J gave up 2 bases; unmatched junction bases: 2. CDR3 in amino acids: CASSGDSTYNEQFF. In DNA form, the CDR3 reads TGCGCCAGCAGTGGGGACAGTACCTACAATGAGCAGTTCTTC.

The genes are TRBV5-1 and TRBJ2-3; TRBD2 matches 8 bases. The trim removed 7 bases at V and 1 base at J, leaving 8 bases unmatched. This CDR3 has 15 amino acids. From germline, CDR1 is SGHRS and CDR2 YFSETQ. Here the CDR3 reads CASHSRGGRTDTQYF. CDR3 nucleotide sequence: TGCGCCAGCCACAGCCGCGGGGGGCGCACAGATACGCAGTATTTT.

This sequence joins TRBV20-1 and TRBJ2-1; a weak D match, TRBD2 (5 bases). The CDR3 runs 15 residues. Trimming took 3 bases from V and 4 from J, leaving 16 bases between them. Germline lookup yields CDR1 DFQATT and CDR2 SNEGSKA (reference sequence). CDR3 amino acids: CSASPSAGDYNEQFF. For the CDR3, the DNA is TGCAGTGCTAGTCCCTCGGCGGGCGATTACAATGAGCAGTTCTTC.

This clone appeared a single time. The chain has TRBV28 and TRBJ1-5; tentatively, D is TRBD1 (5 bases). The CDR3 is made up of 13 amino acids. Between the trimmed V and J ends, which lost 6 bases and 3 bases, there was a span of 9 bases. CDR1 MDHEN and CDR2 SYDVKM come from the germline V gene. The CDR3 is CASSPGPNQPQHF. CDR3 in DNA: TGTGCCAGCAGCCCAGGGCCCAATCAGCCCCAGCATTTT.

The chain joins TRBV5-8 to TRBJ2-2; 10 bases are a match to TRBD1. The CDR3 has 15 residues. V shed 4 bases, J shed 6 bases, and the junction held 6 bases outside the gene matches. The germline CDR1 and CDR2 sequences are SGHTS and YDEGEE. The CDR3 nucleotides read TGTGCCAGCAGCACCGGGACAGGGGCGGCCGGGGAGCTGTTTTTT. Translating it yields CASSTGTGAAGELFF.